This TCR beta chain emerged from a study of glioma-infiltrating T cells. This clonotype has a handful of counts. What it binds is unknown. Notes on the study in general: Tissue-blood divergence was below expectation in non-neoplastic patients, above in gliomas.

The iRepertoire nested amplicon-rescue multiplex PCR amplified TCR alpha and beta CDR3s from RNA. TCRdb re-analysed the multiplex PCR reads in MiXCR, keeping a single row per CDR3 protein. The sample carries approximately 100,000 distinct CDR3 sequences, around 25% recorded once. CDR1 is LGHDT, CDR2 YNNKEL, per germline (reference sequence). The V end was cut by 5 bases, the J end by 4 bases, with 8 bases between. This CDR3 is built from 13 residues. The V call is TRBV3-1, the J call TRBJ2-2; weak D call: TRBD2 (5 bases). This TCR derives from a human donor with low-grade glioma or glioblastoma, undergoing nonglioma brain surgery, or in good health (not recorded which). Sequencing used glioma tissue, nonneoplastic brain tissue, or PBMCs (not recorded which). The DNA of the CDR3 is TGTGCCAGCAGCGTCGGACTCACCGGGGAGCTGTTTTTT. It yields the protein CASSVGLTGELFF.